This T cell receptor (beta chain) was sequenced for a study of regulatory T cells in long-lasting Graves disease. Study-wide findings and caveats: Among the persistent patients, fewer than 3,500 public clonotypes were shared, more than the roughly 900 shared among new patients.

This clonotype was seen ten or more times. The target antigen is unknown. Relying on iRepertoire HTBI primers and Arm-PCR of CDR3 regions, the team built TCR beta libraries. One entry per CDR3 protein results from TCRdb running MiXCR on the multiplex PCR reads. Counted here are some 600,000 distinct CDR3 sequences, about 16% occurring once; the ten biggest clones make up around 13%. As for time point: newly diagnosed GD, antithyroid drugs for less than 3 months. With RNA extracted from PBMCs as input, the TCR library was made. This sample was also put to use in a study of T cells in Graves' hyperthyroidism and ophthalmopathy. This second report adds: HTBI primers were used for first-round RT-PCR of the TCR CDR3.

The TCR sequence derives from a man between 18 and 29 years old with Graves disease. This specimen consisted of peripheral blood mononuclear cells (PBMCs), obtained at new diagnosis, from a patient treated with antithyroid drugs.

The CDR3 spells CSASGLAGADTQYF. In DNA, the CDR3 is TGCAGTGCTAGTGGGCTAGCGGGAGCAGATACGCAGTATTTT. The V gene is TRBV20-1, the J gene TRBJ2-3; 10 nucleotides align to TRBD2. The CDR3 contains 14 residues. V lost 3 bases and J lost 4; bases outside the gene matches: 4. Germline V gives CDR1 DFQATT, CDR2 SNEGSKA (reference sequence).